Presented here are 30 T cell receptor beta chains from one specimen sequenced in a study of preoperative IRX-2 immunotherapy in early breast cancer. Treatment denoted: preoperative locoregional IRX-2 cytokine immunotherapy. Sequencing used immunoSEQ multiplex PCR; TCRdb keeps in-frame clones, though not all of them. The sample has tens of thousands of clones, 85% to 90% seen once. The sample was gathered from a patient treated with IRX-2 immunotherapy. The receptors were gathered from a human donor with breast cancer.

This chain links TRBV5-6 with TRBJ1-2, with TRBD1 identical over 7 bases. From germline, CDR1 is SGHDT and CDR2 YYEEEE. V shed 3 bases and J 4 bases; nucleotides not matched to a gene: 12. There are 16 residues in the CDR3. The DNA for the CDR3 is TGTGCCAGCAGCTCGCCGCACGGGACAGCCTTCTATGGCTACACCTTC. Translating gives CASSSPHGTAFYGYTF.

The count of this clone is one. The V and J genes are TRBV10-3 and TRBJ1-1; 9 bases map to TRBD1. Germline V gene data show CDR1 as ENHRY and CDR2 as SYGVKD. Losses at the gene ends were 7 bases for V and 5 bases for J; bases not matched to a gene: 5. This CDR3 comprises 13 residues. The CDR3 DNA is TGTGCCATCAACCCGGGACAGGGAACTGAAGCTTTCTTT. It yields the protein CAINPGQGTEAFF.

The CDR3 DNA sequence: TGTGCCAGTACCCGACAGGGGGCGGATGAAGCTTTCTTT. Its protein is CASTRQGADEAFF. V is TRBV19 and J is TRBJ1-1, with TRBD1 matching over 10 bases. Germline assignment: CDR1 LNHDA and CDR2 SQIVND (reference sequence). The CDR3 spans 13 residues. V shed 7 bases and J 7 bases; nucleotides not matched to a gene: 6.

This chain connects TRBV25-1 to TRBJ1-1; 12 nucleotides line up with TRBD1. The ends lost 6 bases at V and 7 bases at J; junction bases unmatched: 9. The germline V gene encodes CDR1 MGHDK and CDR2 SYGVNS. CDR3 length: 15 amino acids. CDR3 protein: CASSLGGQGAVEAFF. The CDR3 nucleotides read TGTGCCAGCAGCCTTGGGGGACAGGGGGCAGTTGAAGCTTTCTTT.

This chain connects TRBV29-1 to TRBJ2-7; D not certain. The germline V and J ends were trimmed by 0 bases and 2 bases, with 11 bases remaining between them. Germline V gene data show CDR1 as SQVTM and CDR2 as ANQGSEA. There are 14 residues in the CDR3. The CDR3 nucleotides are TGCAGCGTTGAAGAGGGATCTGACACCTACGAGCAGTACTTC. This sequence encodes CSVEEGSDTYEQYF.

The rearrangement uses TRBV19 and TRBJ2-5; the match to TRBD2 covers 7 bases. The V gene end was trimmed by 5 bases and the J gene end by 4 bases; junction bases not matched to a gene: 7. The CDR3 covers 14 residues. The germline CDR1 and CDR2 sequences are LNHDA and SQIVND (reference sequence). DNA for the CDR3: TGTGCCAGTAGTGAGCGGGACTTTGTAGAGACCCAGTACTTC. This translates into CASSERDFVETQYF.

The chain carries TRBV6-4 and TRBJ1-1; 11 bases map to TRBD1. The junction had 7 bases not matched to a gene; V was cut back by 5 bases and J by 5 bases. The CDR3 is made up of 15 amino acids. Germline CDR1 is MRHNA and CDR2 is SNTAGT. CDR3 amino acids: CASSLDRGRRTEAFF. Here the CDR3 DNA reads TGTGCCAGCAGTTTGGACAGGGGGCGTCGGACTGAAGCTTTCTTT.

The rearrangement uses TRBV10-3 and TRBJ2-1, with D hard to call. From germline, CDR1 is ENHRY and CDR2 SYGVKD. The germline V and J ends were trimmed by 3 bases and 0 bases, with 9 bases remaining between them. The CDR3 consists of 15 residues. The CDR3 is CAISDSRSSYNEQFF. The CDR3 DNA is TGTGCCATCAGTGACTCTCGGAGCTCCTACAATGAGCAGTTCTTC.

The V and J genes are TRBV28 and TRBJ1-4; D remains unclear. Germline V gives CDR1 MDHEN, CDR2 SYDVKM. V lost 7 bases and J lost 7, with 10 bases in between. This CDR3 contains 12 residues. The DNA for the CDR3 is TGTGCCAGCACCATACCGAGTGAAAAACTGTTTTTT. It translates to CASTIPSEKLFF.

This clone is a singleton in its sample. J is TRBJ2-3 and V is TRBV27, with a possible D match to TRBD2 (6 bases). The CDR3 is 17 residues long. The germline gives CDR1 MNHEY, CDR2 SMNVEV (reference sequence). V was shortened by 3 bases and J by 0 bases, with 16 bases between the two germline ends. The CDR3 loop reads CASSLDVLAVSTDTQYF. The CDR3 DNA sequence: TGTGCCAGCAGTTTGGACGTACTAGCAGTGAGCACAGATACGCAGTATTTT.

The chain recombines TRBV28 with TRBJ2-1; no definite D call. CDR1 and CDR2 from the germline V gene are MDHEN and SYDVKM. This CDR3 has 17 amino acids. Trimming stripped 2 bases from V and 3 bases from J, with 17 bases between. The CDR3 region has the DNA TGTGCCAGCAGTTTAGGGATCGGGTCTTTGGTCTACAATGAGCAGTTCTTC. As protein: CASSLGIGSLVYNEQFF.

The V call is TRBV28, the J call TRBJ1-5; D is perhaps TRBD1 (5 bases). V lost 4 bases, J lost 2 bases, and 12 bases lay in between. The CDR3 is 15 residues long. Germline V gene data show CDR1 as MDHEN and CDR2 as SYDVKM. In DNA form, the CDR3 reads TGTGCCAGCAGTTCCCCCAGGGCTGGCAATCAGCCCCAGCATTTT. This sequence encodes CASSSPRAGNQPQHF. The whole variable domain, remainder taken from reference TRBV28 and TRBJ1-5, is DVKVTQSSRYLVKRTGEKVFLECVQDMDHENMFWYRQDPGLGLRLIYFSYDVKMKEKGDIPEGYSVSREKKERFSLILESASTNQTSMYLCASSSPRAGNQPQHFGDGTRLSIL.

The V call is TRBV27, the J call TRBJ2-1; TRBD2 agrees at 7 bases. The V and J ends lost 8 bases and 7 bases, in that order; junction bases with no gene match: 14. The germline V gene has CDR1 MNHEY and CDR2 SMNVEV (reference sequence). This CDR3 is 15 amino acids long. CDR3 residues: CASQLPRGEGNEQFF. Here the CDR3 DNA reads TGTGCCAGCCAATTGCCGAGAGGGGAGGGTAATGAGCAGTTCTTC.

This clone was seen once. DNA for the CDR3: TGTGCCAGCAGTTACTCGACGGCGGGACTCACAGATACGCAGTATTTT. Translation: CASSYSTAGLTDTQYF. The chain has TRBV6-6 and TRBJ2-3, with D maybe TRBD2 (6 bases). Germline CDR1 and CDR2: MNHNY and SVGAGI (reference sequence). This CDR3 is built from 16 residues. V was clipped by 0 bases and J by 2 bases, with 12 bases between them.

The chain is built from TRBV7-6 and TRBJ1-5; 10 nucleotides align to TRBD1. CDR1 is SGHVS, CDR2 FNYEAQ, per germline. V trimming: 0 bases; J trimming: 7 bases; junction bases outside the gene matches: 6. CDR3 length equals 16 residues. The CDR3 here is CASSLAGGQGTQPQHF. The DNA of the CDR3 is TGTGCCAGCAGCTTAGCCGGGGGACAGGGGACACAGCCCCAGCATTTT.

The V and J genes are TRBV10-3 and TRBJ2-1, with D perhaps TRBD2 (6 bases). This CDR3 contains 14 residues. Trimming stripped 0 bases from V and 6 bases from J, with 9 bases between. Germline V CDR1 and CDR2: ENHRY, SYGVKD. The CDR3 coding sequence is TGTGCCATCAGTGAGTCGGGGGGAATCAATGAGCAGTTCTTC. Translated, it gives CAISESGGINEQFF.

This clone was counted a few times. The V gene is TRBV29-1, the J gene TRBJ2-7, with a weak D call TRBD2 (6 bases). Looked up from germline, CDR1 is SQVTM and CDR2 is ANQGSEA. Trimming left V 5 bases short and J 2 bases short, with 16 bases between. There are 14 residues in the CDR3. The CDR3 DNA reads TGCAGCGTTATGCAATTCCCGGGGGCCTACGAGCAGTACTTC. Its translation: CSVMQFPGAYEQYF.

This chain joins TRBV9 and TRBJ2-7; the match to TRBD1 covers 8 bases. V lost 0 bases and J lost 0; bases outside the gene matches: 8. CDR3 length: 17 residues. Germline lookup yields CDR1 SGDLS and CDR2 YYNGEE. The CDR3 sequence is CASSVGSRDRRSYEQYF. CDR3 in DNA: TGTGCCAGCAGCGTAGGCTCAAGGGACAGGCGCTCCTACGAGCAGTACTTC.

This chain links TRBV7-2 with TRBJ1-2; D is undetermined. This CDR3 region has 12 residues. Germline lookup yields CDR1 SGHTA and CDR2 FQGNSA. V gave up 4 bases and J gave up 4 bases, with 7 bases separating them. CDR3 protein: CASSSGSYGYTF. The CDR3 region has the DNA TGTGCCAGCAGCTCCGGGTCCTATGGCTACACCTTC.

This chain connects TRBV6-4 to TRBJ1-5; D remains unclear. V was clipped by 0 bases and J by 2 bases, with 8 bases between them. Per germline, CDR1 MRHNA and CDR2 SNTAGT. This CDR3 comprises 15 residues. CDR3 loop: CASSDSWGRNQPQHF. In DNA, the CDR3 is TGTGCCAGCAGTGACTCGTGGGGTCGCAATCAGCCCCAGCATTTT.

This clone occurred a few times. The genes are TRBV4-1 and TRBJ1-1; 7 bases are a match to TRBD1. Germline assignment: CDR1 MGHRA and CDR2 YSYEKL. The CDR3 length is 16 residues. V shed 4 bases, J shed 5 bases, and the junction held 13 bases outside the gene matches. The CDR3 nucleotides read TGCGCCAGCAGCCTGGTGGATACAGGGGATGGGACTGAAGCTTTCTTT. Translation: CASSLVDTGDGTEAFF.

This clone was detected once. This sequence joins TRBV5-4 and TRBJ1-6, with a weak D call TRBD1 (5 bases). This CDR3 is 15 amino acids long. V was clipped by 0 bases and J by 6 bases, with 10 bases between them. CDR1 SGHNT and CDR2 YYREEE come from the germline V gene (reference sequence). The CDR3 DNA reads TGTGCCAGCAGCTTGGACCAGGGTATTAATTCACCCCTCCACTTT. As protein: CASSLDQGINSPLHF.

The chain links TRBV19 to TRBJ2-1, with a tentative D call TRBD2 (5 bases). This CDR3 region has 15 residues. Trimming took 3 bases from V and 7 from J, leaving 16 bases between them. Germline-derived CDR1 and CDR2 are LNHDA and SQIVND (reference sequence). This CDR3 reads CASSIFRDRLNEQFF. DNA for the CDR3: TGTGCCAGTAGTATCTTCCGGGATCGGTTGAATGAGCAGTTCTTC.

The rearrangement uses TRBV5-4 and TRBJ2-2; D is unclear. Germline CDR1 reads SGHNT; CDR2 reads YYREEE (reference sequence). The CDR3 runs 15 residues. V shed 2 bases and J shed 0 bases, with 8 bases lying between them. CDR3 nucleotides: TGTGCCAGCAGCTTCCTTGCAACGAACACCGGGGAGCTGTTTTTT. Residues: CASSFLATNTGELFF.

V is TRBV5-1 and J is TRBJ2-5; 12 bases match TRBD2. The junction had 3 bases not matched to a gene; V was cut back by 2 bases and J by 4 bases. This CDR3 spans 15 amino acids. Germline V CDR1 and CDR2: SGHRS, YFSETQ. The CDR3 sequence is CASSLGLAGSETQYF. CDR3 nucleotides: TGCGCCAGCAGCTTAGGACTAGCGGGATCAGAGACCCAGTACTTC.

The genes are TRBV6-1 and TRBJ2-7; TRBD1 matches 9 bases. Trimming removed 4 bases from V and 1 base from J; junction bases left unmatched: 11. The CDR3 covers 17 residues. The germline V gene encodes CDR1 MNHNS and CDR2 SASEGT. In DNA, the CDR3 is TGTGCCAGCAGTGCTACAGGGGGCGCACGTAGGTCCTACGAGCAGTACTTC. This sequence encodes CASSATGGARRSYEQYF.

The rearrangement links TRBV30 to TRBJ1-6; 7 positions agree with TRBD1. This CDR3 spans 16 amino acids. Germline V lookup: CDR1 GTSNPN, CDR2 SVGIG (reference sequence). J was trimmed by 7 bases and V by 1 base; bases with no gene match: 10. DNA of the CDR3: TGTGCCTGGAGTGACAGGGGCCCCCGGGGGAATTCACCCCTCCACTTT. This codes for CAWSDRGPRGNSPLHF.

This chain links TRBV6-4 with TRBJ1-2; D not certain. CDR1 and CDR2 (germline): MRHNA, SNTAGT. The V and J ends lost 0 bases and 2 bases respectively, with 7 bases between them. The CDR3 is made up of 14 amino acids. The CDR3 sequence is CASSDSNQNYGYTF. CDR3 nucleotides: TGTGCCAGCAGTGACTCGAACCAGAACTATGGCTACACCTTC.

CDR3 protein: CASSFPGQETQYF. The CDR3 DNA sequence: TGTGCCAGCAGCTTCCCCGGACAAGAGACCCAGTACTTC. The chain uses TRBV7-8 and TRBJ2-5; D is uncertain. The germline V gene has CDR1 SGHVS and CDR2 FQNEAQ. The V gene lost 3 bases and the J gene lost 2 bases, with 7 bases spanning the gap. CDR3 size: 13 residues.

The DNA for the CDR3 is TGTGCCAGCAGGCAGGGGGTAGGTGAGCAGTACTTC. Translating gives CASRQGVGEQYF. The J gene is TRBJ2-7, the V gene TRBV27; TRBD1 matches 7 bases. Germline V gene lookup returns CDR1 MNHEY and CDR2 SMNVEV (reference sequence). The CDR3 sequence is 12 residues long. V trimming: 6 bases; J trimming: 7 bases; junction bases outside the gene matches: 6.